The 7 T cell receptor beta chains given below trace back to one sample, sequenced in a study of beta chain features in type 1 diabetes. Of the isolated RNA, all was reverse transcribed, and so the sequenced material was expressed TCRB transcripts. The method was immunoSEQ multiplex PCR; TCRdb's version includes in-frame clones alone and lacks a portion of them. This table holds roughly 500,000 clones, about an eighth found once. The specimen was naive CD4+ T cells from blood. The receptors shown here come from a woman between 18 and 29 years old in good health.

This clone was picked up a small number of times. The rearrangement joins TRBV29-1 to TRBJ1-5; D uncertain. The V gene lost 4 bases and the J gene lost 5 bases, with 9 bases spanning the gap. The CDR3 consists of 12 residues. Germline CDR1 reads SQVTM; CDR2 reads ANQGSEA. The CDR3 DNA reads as TGCAGCGTTGCTGACCGGGATCAGCCCCAGCATTTT. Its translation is CSVADRDQPQHF.

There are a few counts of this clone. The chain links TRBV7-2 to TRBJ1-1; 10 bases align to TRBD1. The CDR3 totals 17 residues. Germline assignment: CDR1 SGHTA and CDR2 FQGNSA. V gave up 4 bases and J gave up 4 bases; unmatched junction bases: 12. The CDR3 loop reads CASSSNARQGAGTEAFF. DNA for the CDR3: TGTGCCAGCAGCTCTAACGCTAGACAGGGGGCCGGCACTGAAGCTTTCTTT.

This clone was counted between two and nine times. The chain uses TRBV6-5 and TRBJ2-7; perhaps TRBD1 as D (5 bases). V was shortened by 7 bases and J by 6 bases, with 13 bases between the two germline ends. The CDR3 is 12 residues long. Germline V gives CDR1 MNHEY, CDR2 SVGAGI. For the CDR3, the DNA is TGTGCCAGCACTCAAGACAGATTCGAGCAGTACTTC. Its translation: CASTQDRFEQYF.

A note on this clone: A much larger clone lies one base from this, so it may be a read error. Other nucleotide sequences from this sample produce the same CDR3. Written as DNA, the CDR3 is TGTGCCAGCTCACCAGGGAACACCGGGGAGCTGTTTTTT. Protein sequence: CASSPGNTGELFF. The rearrangement uses TRBV18 and TRBJ2-2, with no clear D. V lost 2 bases to trimming and J lost 1 base, with 2 bases between them. Germline V gene data show CDR1 as KGHSH and CDR2 as LQKENI. The CDR3 is made up of 13 amino acids.

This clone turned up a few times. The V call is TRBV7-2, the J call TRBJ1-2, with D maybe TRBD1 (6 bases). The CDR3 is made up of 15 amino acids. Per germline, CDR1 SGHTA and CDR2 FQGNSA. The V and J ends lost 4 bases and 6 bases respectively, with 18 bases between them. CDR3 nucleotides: TGTGCCAGCAGCTCAGCCATTGGGGGGGCAGATGGCTACACCTTC. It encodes CASSSAIGGADGYTF.

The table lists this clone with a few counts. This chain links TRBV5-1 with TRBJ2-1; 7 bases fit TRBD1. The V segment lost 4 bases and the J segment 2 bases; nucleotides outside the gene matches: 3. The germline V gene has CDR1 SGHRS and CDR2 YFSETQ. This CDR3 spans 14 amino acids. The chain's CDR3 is CASSRDRPYNEQFF. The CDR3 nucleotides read TGCGCCAGCAGCCGGGACAGACCCTACAATGAGCAGTTCTTC.

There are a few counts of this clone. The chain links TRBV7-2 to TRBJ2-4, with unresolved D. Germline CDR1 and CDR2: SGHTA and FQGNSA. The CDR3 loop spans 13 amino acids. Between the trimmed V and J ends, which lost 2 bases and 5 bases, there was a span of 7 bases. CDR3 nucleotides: TGTGCCAGCAGCTTACCCGTGGAAAACATTCAGTACTTC. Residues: CASSLPVENIQYF.